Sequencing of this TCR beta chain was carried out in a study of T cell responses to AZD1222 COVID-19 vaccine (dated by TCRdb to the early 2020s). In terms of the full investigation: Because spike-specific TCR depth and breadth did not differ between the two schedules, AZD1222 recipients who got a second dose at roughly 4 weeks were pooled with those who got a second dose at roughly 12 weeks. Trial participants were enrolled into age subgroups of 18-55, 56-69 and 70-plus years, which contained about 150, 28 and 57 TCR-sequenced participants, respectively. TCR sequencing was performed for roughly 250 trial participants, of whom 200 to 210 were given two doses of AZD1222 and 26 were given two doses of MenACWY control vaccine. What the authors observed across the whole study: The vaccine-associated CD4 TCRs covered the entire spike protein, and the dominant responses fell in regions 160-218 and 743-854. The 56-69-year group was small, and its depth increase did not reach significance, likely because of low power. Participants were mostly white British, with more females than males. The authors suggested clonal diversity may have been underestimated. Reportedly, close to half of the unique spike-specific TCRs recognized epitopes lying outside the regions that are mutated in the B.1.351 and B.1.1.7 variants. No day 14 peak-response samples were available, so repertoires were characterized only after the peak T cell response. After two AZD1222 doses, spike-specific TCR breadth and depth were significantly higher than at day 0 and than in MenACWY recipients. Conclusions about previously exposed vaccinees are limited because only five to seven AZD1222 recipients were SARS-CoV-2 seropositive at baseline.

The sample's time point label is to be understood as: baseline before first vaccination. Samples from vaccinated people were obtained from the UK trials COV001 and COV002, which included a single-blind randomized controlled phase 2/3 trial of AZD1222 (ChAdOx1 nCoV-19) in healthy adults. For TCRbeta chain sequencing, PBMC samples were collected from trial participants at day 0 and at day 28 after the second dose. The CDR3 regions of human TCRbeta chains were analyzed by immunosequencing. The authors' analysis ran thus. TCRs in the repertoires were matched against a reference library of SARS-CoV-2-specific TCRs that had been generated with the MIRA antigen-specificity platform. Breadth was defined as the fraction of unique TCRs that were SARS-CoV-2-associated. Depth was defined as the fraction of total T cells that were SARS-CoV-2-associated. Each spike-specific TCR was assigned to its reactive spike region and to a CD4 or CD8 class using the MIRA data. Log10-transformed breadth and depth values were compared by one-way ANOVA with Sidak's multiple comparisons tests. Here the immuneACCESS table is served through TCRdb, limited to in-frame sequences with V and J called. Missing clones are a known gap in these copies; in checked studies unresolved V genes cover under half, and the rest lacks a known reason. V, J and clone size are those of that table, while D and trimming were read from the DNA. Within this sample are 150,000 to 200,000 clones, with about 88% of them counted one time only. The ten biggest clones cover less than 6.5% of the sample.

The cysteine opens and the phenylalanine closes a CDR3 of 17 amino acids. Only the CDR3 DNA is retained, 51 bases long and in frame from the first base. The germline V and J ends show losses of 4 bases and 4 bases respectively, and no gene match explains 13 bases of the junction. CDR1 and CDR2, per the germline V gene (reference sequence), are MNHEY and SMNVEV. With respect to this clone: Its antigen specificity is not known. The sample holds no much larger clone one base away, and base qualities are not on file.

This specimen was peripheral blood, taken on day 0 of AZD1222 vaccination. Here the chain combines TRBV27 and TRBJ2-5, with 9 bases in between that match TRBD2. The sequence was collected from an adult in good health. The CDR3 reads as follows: CASSSPWVAGVVETQYF. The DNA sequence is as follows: TGTGCCAGCAGTTCCCCGTGGGTAGCGGGAGTCGTAGAGACCCAGTACTTC.